These 19 T cell receptor beta chains were sequenced from one sample in a study of blood T cells in healthy people across ages. Then a second PCR, running roughly 7 to 11 cycles, was carried out with a sample-barcoded 5' primer and a J-beta primer mix. One entry per CDR3 protein, called by TCRdb with MiXCR from the 5' RACE reads. Of over a million distinct CDR3 sequences listed, under 55% are singletons. The specimen sequenced was blood. All receptors come from a woman between 55 and 75 years old in good health.

The chain recombines TRBV28 with TRBJ2-7; 9 bases align to TRBD2. Germline-derived CDR1 and CDR2 are MDHEN and SYDVKM. V trimming: 6 bases; J trimming: 0 bases; junction bases outside the gene matches: 9. The CDR3 contains 16 residues. The CDR3, as DNA: TGTGCCAGCAGCCCTAGGATGACTAGCGGCTCCTACGAGCAGTACTTC. Translation: CASSPRMTSGSYEQYF.

V and J are TRBV18 and TRBJ2-1; D is perhaps TRBD1 (6 bases). The germline V gene encodes CDR1 KGHSH and CDR2 LQKENI. V lost 2 bases and J 2 bases, leaving 13 bases between the germline ends. The CDR3 extends over 16 amino acids. The CDR3: CASSPADRRTYNEQFF. In DNA, the CDR3 is TGTGCCAGCTCACCAGCAGACAGGAGGACCTACAATGAGCAGTTCTTC.

This clonotype has a handful of counts. The J gene is TRBJ2-5, the V gene TRBV29-1, with 9 bases fitting TRBD1. CDR1 and CDR2 (germline): SQVTM, ANQGSEA. V shed 4 bases and J 3 bases; nucleotides not matched to a gene: 0. The CDR3 is made up of 12 amino acids. This CDR3 reads CSVGDREETQYF. The DNA for the CDR3 is TGCAGCGTTGGGGACAGGGAAGAGACCCAGTACTTC. Looking up the rest from reference TRBV29-1 and TRBJ2-5 gives the full variable domain: SAVISQKPSRDICQRGTSLTIQCQVDSQVTMMFWYRQQPGQSLTLIATANQGSEATYESGFVIDKFPISRPNLTFSTLTVSNMSPEDSSIYLCSVGDREETQYFGPGTRLLVL.

The chain uses TRBV6-1 and TRBJ1-4; D is possibly TRBD1 (6 bases). Per germline, CDR1 MNHNS and CDR2 SASEGT. Between the trimmed V and J ends, which lost 6 bases and 7 bases, there was a span of 15 bases. This CDR3 has 14 residues. The CDR3 region is CASRETGLSEKLFF. DNA of the CDR3: TGTGCCAGCAGGGAGACAGGTCTGAGTGAAAAACTGTTTTTT.

In this sample, this clonotype turned up a few times. This chain links TRBV29-1 with TRBJ2-2; D is ambiguous. In germline, CDR1 is SQVTM, CDR2 ANQGSEA. CDR3 length: 11 residues. V lost 5 bases, J lost 6 bases, and 7 bases lay in between. The CDR3 sequence is CSVRASGELFF. CDR3 in DNA: TGCAGCGTTCGGGCGTCCGGGGAGCTGTTTTTT.

The chain carries TRBV20-1 and TRBJ1-2; no clear D. Per the germline V gene, CDR1 is DFQATT and CDR2 is SNEGSKA (reference sequence). The CDR3 extends over 11 amino acids. The V and J ends lost 2 bases and 6 bases respectively, with 7 bases between them. In DNA form, the CDR3 reads TGCAGTGCTAGAAAAGCAAATGGCTACACCTTC. It yields the protein CSARKANGYTF.

This clonotype was observed a few times. The V call is TRBV5-1, the J call TRBJ2-1; 12 bases map to TRBD2. Trimming at V came to 4 bases and at J to 6 bases, leaving 5 bases not matched to a gene. The CDR3 runs 15 residues. Germline V gene data show CDR1 as SGHRS and CDR2 as YFSETQ. The CDR3 DNA sequence: TGCGCCAGCAGCCTGACTAGCGGGAGTGCCAATGAGCAGTTCTTC. This sequence encodes CASSLTSGSANEQFF.

In its sample, this clonotype was seen once. J is TRBJ2-7 and V is TRBV6-5, with 10 bases matching TRBD1. Germline CDR1 is MNHEY and CDR2 is SVGAGI. Germline trimming cut 4 bases from V and 4 bases from J; bases unmatched to any gene: 16. This CDR3 spans 18 amino acids. Written as DNA, the CDR3 is TGTGCCAGCAGTTCCTCGACAGGGGGCCCTCCTCGAAGATACGAGCAGTACTTC. Translating gives CASSSSTGGPPRRYEQYF.

The chain carries TRBV7-2 and TRBJ2-3; 8 bases are a match to TRBD2. There are 14 residues in the CDR3. V was pared by 1 base and J by 7 bases, with 4 bases of the junction left unmatched. Per germline, CDR1 SGHTA and CDR2 FQGNSA. The DNA for the CDR3 is TGTGCCAGCAGCTTAGGAATAGCGGGGCATACGCAGTATTTT. This translates into CASSLGIAGHTQYF.

This clonotype showed up just a few times. The rearrangement joins TRBV27 to TRBJ2-7; the D gene is possibly TRBD2 (5 bases). Between the trimmed V and J ends, which lost 8 bases and 1 base, there was a span of 15 bases. From germline, CDR1 is MNHEY and CDR2 SMNVEV (reference sequence). The CDR3 extends over 14 amino acids. CDR3 amino acids: CASFPSGESYEQYF. In nucleotides, the CDR3 is TGTGCCAGCTTCCCATCCGGGGAGTCCTACGAGCAGTACTTC.

This clonotype was counted a single time. The chain recombines TRBV4-1 with TRBJ2-1; weak D call: TRBD2 (6 bases). V was pared by 2 bases and J by 7 bases, with 15 bases between. The CDR3 extends over 15 amino acids. Germline V gives CDR1 MGHRA, CDR2 YSYEKL. This CDR3 reads CASSQRGTAGNEQFF. The CDR3 nucleotides are TGCGCCAGCAGCCAAAGAGGGACGGCGGGGAATGAGCAGTTCTTC.

Comments on this clonotype: A read error may produce the germline difference seen at one junction end. The chain employs TRBV12-3 or TRBV12-4 and TRBJ1-2, with D perhaps TRBD1 (5 bases). CDR3 length: 13 residues. As DNA, the CDR3 is TGTGTCAGCACCTGGGACCCCGACTATGGCTACACCTTC. Translating it yields CVSTWDPDYGYTF.

V and J are TRBV27 and TRBJ2-5; D gene uncertain. V was shortened by 2 bases and J by 5 bases, with 24 bases between the two germline ends. Germline V gives CDR1 MNHEY, CDR2 SMNVEV (reference sequence). CDR3 length equals 18 residues. The CDR3 spells CASSLKGWGPPGLETQYF. In DNA form, the CDR3 reads TGTGCCAGCAGTTTAAAAGGATGGGGTCCCCCCGGGTTGGAGACCCAGTACTTC.

This chain connects TRBV7-6 to TRBJ2-5; D might be TRBD1 (6 bases). From germline, CDR1 is SGHVS and CDR2 FNYEAQ. CDR3 size: 15 residues. The ends were cut back, 5 bases at V and 2 bases at J, with 15 bases in the middle. The CDR3 protein is CASSTLDSLQETQYF. CDR3 nucleotide sequence: TGTGCCAGCAGCACCTTGGACAGCCTACAAGAGACCCAGTACTTC.

The chain combines TRBV13 with TRBJ2-1; a possible D gene is TRBD2 (5 bases). The CDR3 is 16 residues long. The germline V gene encodes CDR1 PRHDT and CDR2 FYEKMQ (reference sequence). V lost 3 bases to trimming and J lost 4 bases, with 16 bases between them. CDR3 region: CASSFRPLGSYNEQFF. In DNA form, the CDR3 reads TGTGCCAGCAGCTTCAGACCCCTAGGGAGTTACAATGAGCAGTTCTTC.

V gene TRBV10-3 combines with J gene TRBJ2-2; tentatively, D is TRBD2 (6 bases). The length of the CDR3 is 14 residues. Between the trimmed V and J ends, which lost 4 bases and 6 bases, there was a span of 12 bases. Per the germline V gene, CDR1 is ENHRY and CDR2 is SYGVKD. The CDR3 sequence: CAISAGGTAGELFF. Written as DNA, the CDR3 is TGTGCCATCAGTGCCGGGGGAACGGCCGGGGAGCTGTTTTTT.

The chain combines TRBV29-1 with TRBJ2-5; D gene uncertain. V was shortened by 6 bases and J by 1 base, with 12 bases between the two germline ends. Germline assignment: CDR1 SQVTM and CDR2 ANQGSEA. The CDR3 extends over 13 amino acids. The DNA for the CDR3 is TGCAGCGTCAACGCCTTAACCCAAGAGACCCAGTACTTC. Translated, it gives CSVNALTQETQYF.

This clonotype was detected a few times. The chain joins TRBV4-1 to TRBJ1-4; D unclear. Germline V gene lookup returns CDR1 MGHRA and CDR2 YSYEKL. The CDR3 length is 17 residues. The V end was cut by 4 bases, the J end by 7 bases, with 22 bases between. The CDR3 region is CASSLTPGPERSEKLFF. In DNA form, the CDR3 reads TGCGCCAGCAGCCTAACTCCTGGCCCGGAAAGAAGTGAAAAACTGTTTTTT.

The table lists this clonotype with a few counts. This chain joins TRBV12-3 or TRBV12-4 and TRBJ2-7, with a weak D call TRBD1 (6 bases). V lost 5 bases and J lost 6, with 20 bases in between. CDR3 length: 15 residues. The CDR3 protein is CASSPFGQGLSEQYF. CDR3 bases: TGTGCCAGCAGTCCGTTCGGGCAGGGGTTGTCCGAGCAGTACTTC.